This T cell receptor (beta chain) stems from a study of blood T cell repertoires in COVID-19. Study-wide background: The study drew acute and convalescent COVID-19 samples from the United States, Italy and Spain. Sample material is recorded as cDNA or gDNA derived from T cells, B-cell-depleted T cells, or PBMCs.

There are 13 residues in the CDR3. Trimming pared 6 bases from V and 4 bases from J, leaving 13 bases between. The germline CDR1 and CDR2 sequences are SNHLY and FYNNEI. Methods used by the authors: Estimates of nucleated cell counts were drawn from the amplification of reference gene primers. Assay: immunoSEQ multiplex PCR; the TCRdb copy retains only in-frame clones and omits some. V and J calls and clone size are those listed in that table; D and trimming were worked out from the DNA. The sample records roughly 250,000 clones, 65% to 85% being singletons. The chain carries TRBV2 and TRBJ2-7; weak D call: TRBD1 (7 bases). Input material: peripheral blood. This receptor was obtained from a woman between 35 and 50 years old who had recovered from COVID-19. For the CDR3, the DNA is TGTGCCAGCAGAACAGGGGCGGGGTACGAGCAGTACTTC. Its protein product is CASRTGAGYEQYF.